The present T cell receptor beta chain was sequenced within a study of shared clonotypes between healthy human individuals. The protocol was immunoSEQ multiplex PCR, while the TCRdb copy is restricted to in-frame clones and leaves out a portion. Here the sample spans 1.6 million or so clones, roughly 97% being singletons. CDR1 SGDLS and CDR2 YYNGEE come from the germline V gene. The CDR3 is 14 residues long. Trimming took 1 base from V and 4 from J, leaving 8 bases between them. Sequencing used naive CD4+ T cells sorted from blood. Subset noted: CD45RA+ positively selected. V gene TRBV9 combines with J gene TRBJ2-2; possible D gene TRBD1, 5 bases. The receptor comes from a man aged 30 to 45 in good health. CDR3 sequence: CASSVLQATGELFF. CDR3 DNA: TGTGCCAGCAGCGTATTACAGGCCACCGGGGAGCTGTTTTTT.